Below, 32 T cell receptor beta chains from the same sample are listed, as sequenced in a study of molecular identifiers for immune sequencing clone quantification. From the PCR reads, TCRdb called clonotypes with MiXCR, one entry per CDR3 protein. The sample consists of about 60,000 distinct CDR3 sequences, around a sixth of them appearing once. The specimen was naive CD8+ T cells from blood, with Jurkat cell RNA spiked in. Subset defined: FACS-sorted CD8+CD4-CCR7+CD45RA+ naive T cells. These receptors were collected from a human donor in good health. Some libraries in this study had Jurkat cell RNA spiked in.

This clonotype was seen only once. This may stem from a read error, because a much larger clone lies one nucleotide away. In DNA, the CDR3 is TGTGCCAGCAGGGGGCTCTACGAGCAGTACTTC. Its protein is CASRGLYEQYF. V and J are TRBV27 and TRBJ2-7, with D maybe TRBD1 (5 bases). Per germline, CDR1 MNHEY and CDR2 SMNVEV (reference sequence). This CDR3 spans 11 amino acids. The germline V and J ends were trimmed by 6 bases and 3 bases, with 6 bases remaining between them.

This clonotype occurred many times. The chain is built from TRBV7-2 and TRBJ2-5, with D possibly called TRBD1 or TRBD2 (5 bases each). The CDR3 runs to 13 residues. Germline V gives CDR1 SGHTA, CDR2 FQGNSA. Trimming stripped 2 bases from V and 2 bases from J, with 6 bases between. The CDR3 DNA reads as TGTGCCAGCAGCTTATGGGGGCAAGAGACCCAGTACTTC. Its translation: CASSLWGQETQYF.

This clonotype came up many times. The gene calls are TRBV27 and TRBJ2-2; D may match TRBD1 or TRBD2 (5 bases each). There are 14 residues in the CDR3. Trimming stripped 2 bases from V and 7 bases from J, with 11 bases between. Germline V CDR1 and CDR2: MNHEY, SMNVEV (reference sequence). The chain's CDR3 is CASSLGASYGELFF. The CDR3 DNA reads as TGTGCCAGCAGTTTAGGGGCTAGCTACGGGGAGCTGTTTTTT.

With regard to this clonotype: This may be a read error, as it is one base from a much larger clone. This rearrangement joins TRBV24-1 to TRBJ2-1; D may be TRBD2 (6 bases). CDR3 length: 18 amino acids. CDR1 KGHDR and CDR2 SFDVKD come from the germline V gene. Trimming removed 6 bases from V and 0 bases from J, with 20 bases in between. The DNA for the CDR3 is TGTGCCACCAGTTCACGACTAGTGGAGTCGTACTCCTACAATGAGCAGTTCTTC. Residues: CATSSRLVESYSYNEQFF.

This rearrangement joins TRBV7-9 to TRBJ2-1, with 11 positions matching TRBD2. The germline V gene encodes CDR1 SEHNR and CDR2 FQNEAQ (reference sequence). V trimming: 5 bases; J trimming: 6 bases; junction bases outside the gene matches: 9. The CDR3 runs to 16 residues. This CDR3 is CASSPTTSGNPNEQFF. The CDR3 bases are TGTGCCAGCAGCCCGACGACTAGCGGGAACCCCAATGAGCAGTTCTTC.

Turning to this clonotype: With a much larger clone just one base away, this may be a read error. The DNA of the CDR3 is TGTGCCAGCGGCCCACGACTGAGCTCCTACAATGAGCAGTTCTTC. Its protein product is CASGPRLSSYNEQFF. This rearrangement joins TRBV9 to TRBJ2-1; no firm D call. The CDR3 is 15 amino acids. Trimming removed 7 bases at V and 0 bases at J, with 14 bases between. Germline V lookup: CDR1 SGDLS, CDR2 YYNGEE.

Regarding this clonotype: With a much larger clone just one base away, this may be a read error. The chain carries TRBV12-3 or TRBV12-4 and TRBJ1-4; possibly TRBD1 for D (6 bases). Deletions cut 0 bases from V and 4 bases from J, with 21 bases between. The CDR3 is made up of 19 amino acids. CDR3 residues: CASSLADDRIEVDNEKLFF. The CDR3 coding sequence is TGTGCCAGCAGTTTAGCTGATGACAGGATAGAGGTTGATAATGAAAAACTGTTTTTT.

In this sample, this clonotype turned up many times. This chain links TRBV5-4 with TRBJ2-7; the D gene is possibly TRBD2 (5 bases). The germline V and J ends were trimmed by 5 bases and 2 bases, with 14 bases remaining between them. This CDR3 contains 14 residues. Germline-derived CDR1 and CDR2 are SGHNT and YYREEE (reference sequence). The CDR3 here is CASSRRGSAYEQYF. The CDR3 nucleotides read TGTGCCAGCAGTCGGAGAGGGTCAGCCTACGAGCAGTACTTC.

Comments on this clonotype: This may stem from a read error, because a much larger clone lies one nucleotide away. The genes are TRBV14 and TRBJ2-2; possibly TRBD2 for D (5 bases). Germline CDR1 SGHDN, CDR2 FVKESK. The CDR3 has 14 amino acids. The chain's CDR3 is CASSQEVASGELLF. DNA for the CDR3: TGTGCCAGCAGCCAAGAGGTAGCCTCCGGGGAGCTGCTTTTT.

This clonotype came up many times. An end of the junction does not agree with germline; a read error may underlie this. The J gene is TRBJ2-7, the V gene TRBV5-3, with 7 positions matching TRBD2. TRBV5-3 is known as an ORF, though its function is uncertain. This CDR3 contains 13 residues. CDR3: CASSLVGGDEQYF. The CDR3 nucleotides read TGTGCCAGCAGCTTGGTGGGGGGGGACGAGCAGTACTTC.

At least ten counts were recorded for this clonotype. The chain is built from TRBV7-9 and TRBJ2-1, with TRBD2 as a possible D gene (5 bases). V was pared by 7 bases and J by 6 bases, with 7 bases between. Germline V gene data show CDR1 as SEHNR and CDR2 as FQNEAQ (reference sequence). This CDR3 is 11 amino acids long. The CDR3 loop is CASMLANEQFF. The DNA of the CDR3 is TGTGCCAGCATGCTAGCCAATGAGCAGTTCTTC.

This clonotype was recorded at least ten times. The V and J genes are TRBV4-1 and TRBJ2-2; no reliable D call. Germline lookup yields CDR1 MGHRA and CDR2 YSYEKL. The CDR3 sequence is 13 residues long. The V end lost 2 bases, the J end lost 7 bases, and 8 bases lay between the germline ends. The CDR3 region has the DNA TGCGCCAGCAGCCAACGACTGAACGGGGAGCTGTTTTTT. This translates into CASSQRLNGELFF.

Comment on this clonotype: One base away lies a much larger clone, so this may be a sequencing read error. The chain employs TRBV12-3 or TRBV12-4 and TRBJ2-1; D gene uncertain. The CDR3 runs to 10 residues. This CDR3 reads CASGWGERFF. CDR3 in DNA: TGTGCCAGCGGTTGGGGTGAGCGGTTCTTC.

This clonotype was seen only a few times. The CDR3 bases are TGTGCCAGCAGCCCTAGGGAGGGCGGGGCGGGTAATGAGCAGTTCTTC. Amino acids: CASSPREGGAGNEQFF. The chain joins TRBV7-9 to TRBJ2-1, with 7 positions matching TRBD2. Germline V gene data show CDR1 as SEHNR and CDR2 as FQNEAQ (reference sequence). J lost 7 bases, V lost 5 bases, and 14 bases had no gene match. This CDR3 has 16 amino acids.

This clonotype turned up a few times. The chain combines TRBV5-1 with TRBJ2-7; 7 nucleotides agree with TRBD1. The trim removed 2 bases at V and 5 bases at J, leaving 4 bases unmatched. The CDR3 consists of 13 residues. Germline CDR1 is SGHRS and CDR2 is YFSETQ. The CDR3 bases are TGCGCCAGCAGCTTTAACAGGGGCCACGAGCAGTACTTC. It specifies CASSFNRGHEQYF.

This clonotype was observed a few times. The chain couples TRBV9 to TRBJ2-7; 11 bases are a match to TRBD1. V shed 6 bases, J shed 6 bases, and the junction held 5 bases outside the gene matches. The CDR3 totals 13 residues. Germline-derived CDR1 and CDR2 are SGDLS and YYNGEE. As DNA, the CDR3 is TGTGCCAGCAACGTCGGGACAGGGGGCGAGCAGTACTTC. Translation gives CASNVGTGGEQYF.

This clonotype was picked up many times. The J gene is TRBJ2-3, the V gene TRBV6-5, with unresolved D. Per the germline V gene, CDR1 is MNHEY and CDR2 is SVGAGI. This CDR3 contains 12 residues. The V and J ends lost 2 bases and 3 bases respectively, with 3 bases between them. The CDR3: CASSYGTDTQYF. CDR3 DNA sequence: TGTGCCAGCAGTTACGGGACAGATACGCAGTATTTT.

This clonotype was seen ten or more times. This sequence joins TRBV11-3 and TRBJ2-1; 8 bases line up with TRBD2. The CDR3 covers 15 residues. CDR1 is SGHNT and CDR2 is YENEEA in the germline V gene. The trim removed 4 bases at V and 1 base at J, leaving 3 bases unmatched. CDR3 region: CASSSRLASYNEQFF. The CDR3 DNA is TGTGCCAGCAGCTCCAGACTAGCGTCCTACAATGAGCAGTTCTTC.

This clonotype was counted many times. The rearrangement uses TRBV7-6 and TRBJ2-7; D tentatively reads TRBD1 or TRBD2 (6 bases each). Trimming took 4 bases from V and 0 from J, leaving 16 bases between them. The germline V gene encodes CDR1 SGHVS and CDR2 FNYEAQ. The CDR3 loop spans 16 amino acids. The CDR3 reads CASSSGAGDTSYEQYF. CDR3 sequence (DNA): TGTGCCAGCAGCTCGGGGGCAGGGGATACCTCCTACGAGCAGTACTTC. The complete variable domain, with remaining parts taken from reference TRBV7-6 and TRBJ2-7, reads GAGVSQSPRYKVTKRGQDVALRCDPISGHVSLYWYRQALGQGPEFLTYFNYEAQQDKSGLPNDRFSAERPEGSISTLTIQRTEQRDSAMYRCASSSGAGDTSYEQYFGPGTRLTVT.

The rearrangement links TRBV4-3 to TRBJ2-7, with 7 bases aligning to TRBD2. Germline V gene lookup returns CDR1 LGHNA and CDR2 YSLEER. This CDR3 comprises 16 residues. V gave up 1 base and J gave up 4 bases; unmatched junction bases: 10. CDR3 bases: TGCGCCAGCAGCCAAGGCGCTAGCGGTTATTATTACGAGCAGTACTTC. Amino acid sequence: CASSQGASGYYYEQYF.

This clonotype was recorded at least ten times. The chain uses TRBV11-2 and TRBJ2-7; TRBD2 might be the D (5 bases). CDR3 size: 13 residues. Trimming removed 5 bases from V and 3 bases from J, with 11 bases in between. Germline values: CDR1 SGHAT, CDR2 FQNNGV. CDR3 in DNA: TGTGCCAGCAGCCCTTCCGGGAACTACGAGCAGTACTTC. It specifies CASSPSGNYEQYF.

This clonotype was detected once. The chain joins TRBV7-6 to TRBJ2-6; TRBD1 matches at 10 bases. Looked up from germline, CDR1 is SGHVS and CDR2 is FNYEAQ. The CDR3 sequence is 21 residues long. The junction had 11 bases not matched to a gene; V was cut back by 0 bases and J by 0 bases. CDR3 DNA sequence: TGTGCCAGCAGCTTAGCGGTGACAGGGGGCCAACCGAGCTCTGGGGCCAACGTCCTGACTTTC. Translation: CASSLAVTGGQPSSGANVLTF.

At least ten counts were recorded for this clonotype. The chain carries TRBV3-1 and TRBJ2-5, with 13 nucleotides matching TRBD2. The CDR3 has 18 residues. The V segment lost 4 bases and the J segment 0 bases; nucleotides outside the gene matches: 8. The V gene's germline CDR1 is LGHDT and CDR2 YNNKEL (reference sequence). The CDR3 here is CASSLRTSGGQYQETQYF. CDR3 DNA sequence: TGTGCCAGCAGCCTTAGGACTAGCGGGGGACAGTACCAAGAGACCCAGTACTTC.

In its sample, this clonotype was seen many times. V and J are TRBV20-1 and TRBJ2-7; tentatively, D is TRBD2 (6 bases). The germline V gene encodes CDR1 DFQATT and CDR2 SNEGSKA (reference sequence). Deletions cut 6 bases from V and 2 bases from J, with 14 bases between. This CDR3 is 13 amino acids long. CDR3 residues: CSAGRTGAYEQYF. The CDR3 nucleotides are TGCAGTGCCGGGAGAACGGGAGCCTACGAGCAGTACTTC.

Ten or more counts support this clonotype. V gene TRBV20-1 combines with J gene TRBJ2-1, with 9 bases matching TRBD1. The J segment lost 4 bases and the V segment lost 3 bases, leaving 1 base of the junction unmatched. The CDR3 runs to 13 residues. The germline V gene has CDR1 DFQATT and CDR2 SNEGSKA (reference sequence). For the CDR3, the DNA is TGCAGTGCTAGTGGACAGGGGTACAATGAGCAGTTCTTC. This gives the protein CSASGQGYNEQFF.

The J gene is TRBJ2-1, the V gene TRBV3-2; the D segment call TRBD2 is taken from the table without a DNA check. TRBV3-2 is tagged as a pseudogene. The CDR3 contains 17 residues. CDR3 loop: CASSQNRKTLAGGLSVF. DNA of the CDR3: TGTGCCAGCAGCCAAAACCGGAAAACCTTAGCGGGAGGACTATCCGTCTTC.

This clonotype was seen ten or more times. This chain uses TRBV10-2 with TRBJ1-5; 8 bases are shared with TRBD1. J lost 4 bases, V lost 5 bases, and 4 bases had no gene match. The CDR3 extends over 14 amino acids. Germline V gene lookup returns CDR1 WSHSY and CDR2 SAAADI. The CDR3 nucleotides read TGCGCCAGCAGTTCGGGACAGGCTAATCAGCCCCAGCATTTT. Its protein is CASSSGQANQPQHF.

This clonotype was found many times. The V call is TRBV30, the J call TRBJ2-7, with 7 bases matching TRBD1. V lost 8 bases to trimming and J lost 2 bases; unmatched junction nucleotides: 9. Germline CDR1 and CDR2: GTSNPN and SVGIG (reference sequence). The CDR3 extends over 13 amino acids. The chain's CDR3 is CARNDRETYEQYF. The CDR3 DNA sequence: TGTGCCCGTAACGACAGGGAGACCTACGAGCAGTACTTC.

Note on this clonotype: A junction boundary mismatches the germline segment, possibly from a read error. This sequence joins TRBV5-3 and TRBJ1-4; perhaps TRBD1 as D (5 bases). TRBV5-3 is an ORF for which the function is uncertain. CDR3 size: 16 residues. The CDR3 loop reads CASSAPFRDRDEKLLF. Written as DNA, the CDR3 is TGTGCCAGCAGCGCCCCGTTCCGGGACCGGGATGAAAAGCTGCTTTTT.

This clonotype came up once. Being one base from a much bigger clone, this may be a read error. The V and J genes are TRBV3-1 and TRBJ1-5, with unresolved D. From germline, CDR1 is LGHDT and CDR2 YNNKEL (reference sequence). This CDR3 has 17 amino acids. CDR3 amino acids: CASSQGTGSYHNRPQHF. For the CDR3, the DNA is TGTGCCAGCAGCCAAGGTACGGGGTCGTACCACAATCGGCCCCAGCATTTT.

The rearrangement joins TRBV6-2 or TRBV6-3 to TRBJ2-7; the D gene is possibly TRBD1 (5 bases). V was trimmed by 6 bases and J by 4 bases, leaving 19 bases between them. Germline V gene data show CDR1 as MNHEY and CDR2 as SVGEGT. CDR3 length: 15 residues. The CDR3 bases are TGTGCCAGCAGCCGGACATTGGGATTTACATACGAGCAGTACTTC. It is translated as CASSRTLGFTYEQYF.

This clonotype was observed many times. The V and J genes are TRBV3-1 and TRBJ2-1; TRBD2 matches 10 bases. The CDR3 is 16 residues long. V shed 4 bases, J shed 0 bases, and the junction held 3 bases outside the gene matches. The germline V gene has CDR1 LGHDT and CDR2 YNNKEL (reference sequence). CDR3 sequence (DNA): TGTGCCAGCAGCCCGACTAGCGGGCCCTCCTACAATGAGCAGTTCTTC. This sequence encodes CASSPTSGPSYNEQFF.